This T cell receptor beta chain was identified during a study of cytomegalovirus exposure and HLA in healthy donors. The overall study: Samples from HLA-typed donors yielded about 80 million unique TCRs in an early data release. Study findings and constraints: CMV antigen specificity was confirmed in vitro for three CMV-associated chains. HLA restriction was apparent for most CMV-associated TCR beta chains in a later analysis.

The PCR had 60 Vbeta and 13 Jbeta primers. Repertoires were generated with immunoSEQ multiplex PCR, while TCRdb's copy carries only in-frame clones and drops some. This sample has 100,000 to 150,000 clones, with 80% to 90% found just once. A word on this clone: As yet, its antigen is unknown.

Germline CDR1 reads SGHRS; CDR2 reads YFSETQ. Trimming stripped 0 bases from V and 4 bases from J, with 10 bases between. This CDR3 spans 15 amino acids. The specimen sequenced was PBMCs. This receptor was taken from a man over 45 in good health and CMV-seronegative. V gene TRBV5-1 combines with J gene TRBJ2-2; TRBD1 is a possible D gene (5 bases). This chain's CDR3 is CASSLVAGITGELFF. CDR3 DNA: TGCGCCAGCAGCTTGGTGGCAGGGATCACCGGGGAGCTGTTTTTT.